The 8 T cell receptor beta chains below come from one sample, sequenced in a study of T cells in tumors after PD-1 blockade. Assay: immunoSEQ multiplex PCR; the TCRdb copy retains only in-frame clones and omits some. The sample yields fewer than 40,000 clones, 73% seen once. The specimen comprised PBMCs, sampled after anti-PD-1 treatment. These receptors were taken from a human donor with basal cell carcinoma.

The chain carries TRBV7-2 and TRBJ2-3; possible D gene TRBD1, 7 bases. Germline lookup yields CDR1 SGHTA and CDR2 FQGNSA. The CDR3 covers 16 residues. V lost 3 bases and J lost 5, with 18 bases in between. The CDR3 reads CASSFRQGGTGDTQYF. For the CDR3, the DNA is TGTGCCAGCAGCTTCAGACAGGGAGGAACGGGAGATACGCAGTATTTT.

In this sample, this clone turned up a few times. V is TRBV11-3 and J is TRBJ1-6, with 10 bases lining up with TRBD1. This CDR3 is built from 14 residues. The junction had 5 bases not matched to a gene; V was cut back by 1 base and J by 14 bases. CDR1 and CDR2 from the germline V gene are SGHNT and YENEEA. CDR3 loop: CASSLGQGAEALHF. In DNA, the CDR3 is TGTGCCAGCAGCTTAGGACAGGGGGCTGAGGCCCTCCACTTT.

With respect to this clone: At the DNA level, this CDR3 is encoded by other sequences in the same sample as well. V usage is TRBV15 and J usage is TRBJ2-3; the D gene is possibly TRBD1 (5 bases). Germline V gene data show CDR1 as LNHNV and CDR2 as YYDKDF (reference sequence). This CDR3 spans 15 amino acids. Trimming took off 6 bases at V and 6 bases at J, with 19 bases between the two ends. This CDR3 is CATSPTQDPRDTQYF. For the CDR3, the DNA is TGTGCCACCAGTCCCACACAGGACCCCAGGGATACGCAGTATTTT.

This chain uses TRBV27 with TRBJ2-4; 11 bases map to TRBD2. Germline V gives CDR1 MNHEY, CDR2 SMNVEV (reference sequence). V lost 3 bases, J lost 8 bases, and 9 bases stayed unmatched. The CDR3 covers 16 residues. CDR3 nucleotide sequence: TGTGCCAGCAGTTTGACTAGCGGGACAACAGCAGACATTCAGTACTTC. Encoded protein: CASSLTSGTTADIQYF.

The chain links TRBV6-5 to TRBJ1-1; TRBD1 might be the D (6 bases). The length of the CDR3 is 15 residues. V was shortened by 2 bases and J by 7 bases, with 17 bases between the two germline ends. Germline values: CDR1 MNHEY, CDR2 SVGAGI. In DNA form, the CDR3 reads TGTGCCAGCAGTTACGAACCAGGGGCGAGGGGTGAAGCTTTCTTT. Protein sequence: CASSYEPGARGEAFF.

The chain employs TRBV9 and TRBJ2-6, with D perhaps matching TRBD2 (6 bases). Trimming shortened V by 0 bases and J by 0 bases, and 13 bases separated the two germline ends. The CDR3 contains 18 residues. CDR1 is SGDLS and CDR2 is YYNGEE in the germline V gene. The CDR3 sequence is CASSVGGTPSSGANVLTF. CDR3 sequence (DNA): TGTGCCAGCAGCGTAGGCGGGACCCCGAGCTCTGGGGCCAACGTCCTGACTTTC.

The V and J genes are TRBV7-9 and TRBJ2-7; 10 nucleotides line up with TRBD1. The CDR3 runs to 14 residues. Germline values: CDR1 SEHNR, CDR2 FQNEAQ (reference sequence). With 6 bases clipped from V and 7 bases from J, the junction kept 9 bases outside the gene matches. CDR3 DNA: TGTGCCAGCAGTACCGGGGACAGGGGTAATGAGCAGTACTTC. Amino acid sequence: CASSTGDRGNEQYF.

The chain carries TRBV5-5 and TRBJ1-1, with D hard to call. The CDR3 runs to 14 residues. Germline V gene data show CDR1 as SGHKS and CDR2 as YYEKEE (reference sequence). The V end lost 4 bases, the J end lost 1 base, and 11 bases lay between the germline ends. CDR3 protein: CASSPWGANTEAFF. The CDR3 DNA follows: TGTGCCAGCAGCCCGTGGGGTGCGAACACTGAAGCTTTCTTT.